A selection of T cell receptor beta chains follows, all from one sample in a study of cytomegalovirus exposure and HLA in healthy donors. Using immunoSEQ multiplex PCR, the repertoire was profiled, and TCRdb retains in-frame clones only, with some absent. The sample records 150,000 to 200,000 clones, roughly 91% being singletons. Specimen: PBMCs. These receptors came from a woman aged 18-35 years in good health and CMV-seropositive. The CDR3 runs from the conserved cysteine through the conserved F or W. Each record gives: V gene, clone size, D gene, J gene, CDR3 protein, CDR3 DNA. D genes are given only for firm matches. Rows give clone size only sometimes, using once, few, many, or a class for an expanded clone.

v_call: TRBV29-1
clone_size: -
d_call: TRBD1
j_call: TRBJ1-1
cdr3_aa: CSVRQGNTEAFF
cdr3_nt: TGCAGCGTTCGACAGGGAAACACTGAAGCTTTCTTT

v_call: TRBV9
clone_size: -
d_call: TRBD2
j_call: TRBJ2-7
cdr3_aa: CASSALSGRADEQYF
cdr3_nt: TGTGCCAGCAGCGCACTTAGCGGGAGGGCCGACGAGCAGTACTTC

v_call: TRBV6-1
clone_size: -
d_call: -
j_call: TRBJ1-4
cdr3_aa: CASSERGGSKLFF
cdr3_nt: TGTGCCAGCAGTGAAAGGGGCGGATCAAAACTGTTTTTT

v_call: TRBV6-1
clone_size: -
d_call: -
j_call: TRBJ2-7
cdr3_aa: CASGAYEQYF
cdr3_nt: TGTGCCTCGGGGGCCTACGAGCAGTACTTC

v_call: TRBV4-3
clone_size: -
d_call: -
j_call: TRBJ2-2
cdr3_aa: CASSQEAGTGELFF
cdr3_nt: TGCGCCAGCAGCCAAGAGGCGGGAACCGGGGAGCTGTTTTTT

v_call: TRBV7-3
clone_size: -
d_call: TRBD2
j_call: TRBJ2-2
cdr3_aa: CASSFGTSGSSGELFF
cdr3_nt: TGTGCCAGCAGTTTCGGGACTAGCGGGAGCTCCGGGGAGCTGTTTTTT

v_call: TRBV5-1
clone_size: -
d_call: -
j_call: TRBJ1-1
cdr3_aa: CASSLRQSTEAFF
cdr3_nt: TGCGCCAGCAGCCTTCGACAATCCACTGAAGCTTTCTTT

v_call: TRBV7-3
clone_size: once
d_call: -
j_call: TRBJ2-3
cdr3_aa: CASSLGQGSTDTQYF
cdr3_nt: TGTGCCAGCAGCTTAGGCCAGGGAAGCACAGATACGCAGTATTTT

v_call: TRBV7-9
clone_size: -
d_call: -
j_call: TRBJ1-1
cdr3_aa: CASMRGGNTEAFF
cdr3_nt: TGTGCCAGCATGAGGGGAGGGAACACTGAAGCTTTCTTT

v_call: TRBV28
clone_size: -
d_call: -
j_call: TRBJ1-5
cdr3_aa: CASSLSGGTFNQPQHF
cdr3_nt: TGTGCCAGCAGTTTATCGGGGGGTACGTTCAATCAGCCCCAGCATTTT

v_call: TRBV27
clone_size: -
d_call: TRBD1
j_call: TRBJ1-2
cdr3_aa: CASSSSMTGTGGADYGYTF
cdr3_nt: TGTGCCAGCAGTTCCTCCATGACCGGGACAGGGGGCGCCGACTATGGCTACACCTTC

v_call: TRBV6-1
clone_size: -
d_call: -
j_call: TRBJ2-2
cdr3_aa: CASSEVLVYTGELFF
cdr3_nt: TGTGCCAGCAGCGAAGTCCTAGTCTACACCGGGGAGCTGTTTTTT

v_call: TRBV9
clone_size: -
d_call: -
j_call: TRBJ2-1
cdr3_aa: CASSAGHPNSYNEQFF
cdr3_nt: TGTGCCAGCAGCGCGGGACACCCAAACTCCTACAATGAGCAGTTCTTC

v_call: TRBV5-5
clone_size: -
d_call: TRBD1
j_call: TRBJ2-7
cdr3_aa: CASSSTGTGWESYEQYF
cdr3_nt: TGTGCCAGCAGCTCCACCGGGACAGGGTGGGAGAGCTACGAGCAGTACTTC

v_call: TRBV30
clone_size: -
d_call: TRBD1
j_call: TRBJ1-3
cdr3_aa: CAWRGGGTAGNTIYF
cdr3_nt: TGTGCCTGGAGAGGCGGGGGGACAGCTGGAAACACCATATATTTT

v_call: TRBV6-6
clone_size: -
d_call: TRBD1
j_call: TRBJ1-1
cdr3_aa: CASSRSTGDLAEAFF
cdr3_nt: TGTGCCAGCAGTCGGTCGACAGGGGATCTCGCTGAAGCTTTCTTT

v_call: TRBV18
clone_size: -
d_call: TRBD1
j_call: TRBJ1-2
cdr3_aa: CASSPGQGANYGYTF
cdr3_nt: TGTGCCAGCTCACCCGGACAGGGGGCTAACTATGGCTACACCTTC

v_call: TRBV9
clone_size: -
d_call: -
j_call: TRBJ2-5
cdr3_aa: CASSVALQETQYF
cdr3_nt: TGTGCCAGCAGCGTAGCGCTACAAGAGACCCAGTACTTC

v_call: TRBV19
clone_size: -
d_call: -
j_call: TRBJ1-5
cdr3_aa: CASQVQGPYNQPQHF
cdr3_nt: TGTGCCAGTCAAGTCCAGGGGCCGTACAATCAGCCCCAGCATTTT

v_call: TRBV6-1
clone_size: few
d_call: TRBD2
j_call: TRBJ2-3
cdr3_aa: CASSEGLAGGPSTDTQYF
cdr3_nt: TGTGCCAGCAGTGAAGGACTAGCGGGAGGGCCGAGCACAGATACGCAGTATTTT

v_call: TRBV28
clone_size: once
d_call: -
j_call: TRBJ1-1
cdr3_aa: CASSLWGRVQPEAFF
cdr3_nt: TGTGCCAGCAGTTTATGGGGCAGGGTGCAACCTGAAGCTTTCTTT

v_call: TRBV7-8
clone_size: -
d_call: TRBD1
j_call: TRBJ1-3
cdr3_aa: CASSPGQGAQGNTIYF
cdr3_nt: TGTGCCAGCAGCCCCGGACAGGGGGCGCAGGGAAACACCATATATTTT

v_call: TRBV30
clone_size: -
d_call: TRBD2
j_call: TRBJ2-5
cdr3_aa: CAWSGGLAGETQYF
cdr3_nt: TGTGCCTGGAGTGGGGGACTAGCGGGAGAGACCCAGTACTTC

v_call: TRBV19
clone_size: -
d_call: TRBD2
j_call: TRBJ2-7
cdr3_aa: CASSIGLAATTYEQYF
cdr3_nt: TGTGCCAGTAGTATCGGGCTAGCGGCCACCACCTACGAGCAGTACTTC

v_call: TRBV5-1
clone_size: once
d_call: -
j_call: TRBJ2-7
cdr3_aa: CASSFLSFYEQYF
cdr3_nt: TGCGCCAGCAGCTTCTTATCCTTTTACGAGCAGTACTTC

v_call: TRBV29-1
clone_size: -
d_call: -
j_call: TRBJ2-2
cdr3_aa: CSVESRNTGELFF
cdr3_nt: TGCAGCGTTGAATCTAGGAACACCGGGGAGCTGTTTTTT